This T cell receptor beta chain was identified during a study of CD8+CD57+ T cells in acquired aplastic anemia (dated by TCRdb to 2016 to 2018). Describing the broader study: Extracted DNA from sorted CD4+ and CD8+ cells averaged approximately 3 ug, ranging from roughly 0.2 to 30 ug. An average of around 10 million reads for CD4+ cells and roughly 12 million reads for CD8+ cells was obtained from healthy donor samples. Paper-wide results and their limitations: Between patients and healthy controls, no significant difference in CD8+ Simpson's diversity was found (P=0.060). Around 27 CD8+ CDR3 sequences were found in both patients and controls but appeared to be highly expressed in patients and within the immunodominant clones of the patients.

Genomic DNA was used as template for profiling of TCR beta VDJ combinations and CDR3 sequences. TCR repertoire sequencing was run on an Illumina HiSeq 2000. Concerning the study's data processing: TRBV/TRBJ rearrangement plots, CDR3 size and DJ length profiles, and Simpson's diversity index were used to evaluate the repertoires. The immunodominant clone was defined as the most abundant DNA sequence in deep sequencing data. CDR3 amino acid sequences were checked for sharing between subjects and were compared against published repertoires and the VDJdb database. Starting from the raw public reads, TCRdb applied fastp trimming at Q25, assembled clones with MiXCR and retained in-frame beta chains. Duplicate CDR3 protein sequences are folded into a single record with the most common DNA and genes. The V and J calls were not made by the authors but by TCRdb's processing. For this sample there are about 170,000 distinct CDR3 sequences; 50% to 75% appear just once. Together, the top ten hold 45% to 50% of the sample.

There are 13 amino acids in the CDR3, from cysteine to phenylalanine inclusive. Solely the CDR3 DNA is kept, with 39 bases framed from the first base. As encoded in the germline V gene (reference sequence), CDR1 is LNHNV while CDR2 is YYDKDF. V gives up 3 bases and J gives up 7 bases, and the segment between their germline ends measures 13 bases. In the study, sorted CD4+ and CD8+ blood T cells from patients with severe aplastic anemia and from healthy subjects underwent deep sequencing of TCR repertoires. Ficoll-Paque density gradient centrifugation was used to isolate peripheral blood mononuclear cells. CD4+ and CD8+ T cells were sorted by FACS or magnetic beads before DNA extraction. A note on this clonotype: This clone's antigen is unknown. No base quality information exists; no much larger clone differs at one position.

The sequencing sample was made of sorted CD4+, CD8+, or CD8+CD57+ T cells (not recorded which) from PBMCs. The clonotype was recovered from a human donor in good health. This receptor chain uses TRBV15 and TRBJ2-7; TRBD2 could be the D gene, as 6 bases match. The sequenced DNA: TGTGCCACCAGCAGCCGACTAGTAGGTGAGCAGTACTTC. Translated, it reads CATSSRLVGEQYF.